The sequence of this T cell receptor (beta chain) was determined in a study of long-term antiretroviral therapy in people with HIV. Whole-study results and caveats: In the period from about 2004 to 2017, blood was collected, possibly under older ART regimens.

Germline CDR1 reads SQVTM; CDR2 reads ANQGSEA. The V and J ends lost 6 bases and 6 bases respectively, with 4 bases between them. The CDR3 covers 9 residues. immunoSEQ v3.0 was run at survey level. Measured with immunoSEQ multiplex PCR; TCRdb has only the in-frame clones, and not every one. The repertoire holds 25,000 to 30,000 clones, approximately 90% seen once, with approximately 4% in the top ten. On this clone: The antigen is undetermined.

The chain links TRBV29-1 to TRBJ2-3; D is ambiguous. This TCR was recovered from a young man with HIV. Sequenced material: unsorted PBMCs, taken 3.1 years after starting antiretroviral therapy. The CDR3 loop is CSVDDTQYF. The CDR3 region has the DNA TGCAGCGTAGACGATACGCAGTATTTT.